The clone carrying this T cell receptor (beta chain) turned up a few times. Using immunoSEQ multiplex PCR, the repertoire was profiled, and TCRdb retains in-frame clones only, with some absent. Of 60,000 to 75,000 clones listed, more than 65% are singletons. Per germline, CDR1 MNHEY and CDR2 SMNVEV (reference sequence). This CDR3 has 13 residues. V trimming: 11 bases; J trimming: 8 bases; junction bases outside the gene matches: 13. The entry originates in a study of blood T cell repertoires in COVID-19. What was sequenced was peripheral blood. The J gene is TRBJ1-2, the V gene TRBV27; 8 positions match TRBD1. The source is a woman aged 70-85 years with acute or convalescent COVID-19. The CDR3 sequence is CASSPGGTRGYTF. CDR3 DNA sequence: TGTGCCTCAAGCCCAGGGGGCACTAGGGGCTACACCTTC.